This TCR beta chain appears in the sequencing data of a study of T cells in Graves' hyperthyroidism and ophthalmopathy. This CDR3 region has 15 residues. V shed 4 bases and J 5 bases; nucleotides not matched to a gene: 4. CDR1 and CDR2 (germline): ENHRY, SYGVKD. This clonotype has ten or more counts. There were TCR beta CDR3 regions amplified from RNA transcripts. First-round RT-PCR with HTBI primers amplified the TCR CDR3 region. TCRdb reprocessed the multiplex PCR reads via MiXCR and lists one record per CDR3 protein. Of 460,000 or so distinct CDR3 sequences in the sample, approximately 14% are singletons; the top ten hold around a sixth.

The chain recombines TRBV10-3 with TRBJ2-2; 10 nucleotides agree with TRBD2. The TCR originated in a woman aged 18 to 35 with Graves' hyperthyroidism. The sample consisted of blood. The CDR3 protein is CAISVLAGETGELFF. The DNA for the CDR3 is TGTGCCATCAGTGTGCTAGCGGGAGAGACCGGGGAGCTGTTTTTT.